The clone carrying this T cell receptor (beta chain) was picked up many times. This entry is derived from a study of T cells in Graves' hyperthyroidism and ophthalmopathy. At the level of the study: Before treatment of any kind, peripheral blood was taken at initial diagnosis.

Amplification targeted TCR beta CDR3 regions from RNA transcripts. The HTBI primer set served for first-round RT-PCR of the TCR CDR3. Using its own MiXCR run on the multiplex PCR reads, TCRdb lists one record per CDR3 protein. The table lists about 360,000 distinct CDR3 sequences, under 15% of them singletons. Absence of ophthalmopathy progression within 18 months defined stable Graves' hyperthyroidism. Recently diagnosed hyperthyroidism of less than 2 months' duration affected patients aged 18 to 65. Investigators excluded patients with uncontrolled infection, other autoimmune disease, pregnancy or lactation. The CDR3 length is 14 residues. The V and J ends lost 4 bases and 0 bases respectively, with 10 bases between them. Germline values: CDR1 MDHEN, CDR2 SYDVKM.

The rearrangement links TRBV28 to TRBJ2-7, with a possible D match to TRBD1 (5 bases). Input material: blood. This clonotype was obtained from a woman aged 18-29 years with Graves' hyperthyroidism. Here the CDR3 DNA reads TGTGCCAGCAGTTCCTCGGACACCTCCTACGAGCAGTACTTC. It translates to CASSSSDTSYEQYF.